One and the same sample provided the 18 T cell receptor beta chains below, sequenced in a study of response to subunit inactivated influenza vaccine. One entry per CDR3 protein results from TCRdb running MiXCR on the RT-PCR reads. Of around 480,000 distinct CDR3 sequences in the sample, more than 15% were seen once. Specimen: CD4+ T cells sorted from PBMCs, collected around 25 months after vaccination. The receptor source for this set is a man in his fifties or sixties who received an inactivated influenza vaccine.

This clonotype was counted a few times. The gene calls are TRBV4-3 and TRBJ1-1; TRBD1 might be the D (5 bases). The germline V and J ends were trimmed by 4 bases and 3 bases, with 15 bases remaining between them. CDR1 is LGHNA, CDR2 YSLEER, per germline. This CDR3 has 15 residues. DNA for the CDR3: TGCGCCAGCAGCCCCATGGGGCGGCTCCACACTGAAGCTTTCTTT. Its protein is CASSPMGRLHTEAFF.

This clonotype showed up just a few times. At one end the junction does not follow the germline gene, possibly because of a read error. The chain uses TRBV12-3 or TRBV12-4 and TRBJ2-1, with 10 bases matching TRBD2. This CDR3 comprises 15 residues. DNA of the CDR3: TGTGCCAGCAGATTAGCGGGAGGCTCCCTAATAGAGCAGTTCTTC. This gives the protein CASRLAGGSLIEQFF.

This chain links TRBV20-1 with TRBJ2-3; 9 positions match TRBD2. CDR3 length: 15 amino acids. Per germline, CDR1 DFQATT and CDR2 SNEGSKA (reference sequence). Germline trimming cut 1 base from V and 3 bases from J; bases unmatched to any gene: 5. For the CDR3, the DNA is TGCAGTGCTAGAGCGCCTAGCGGGACTACAGATACGCAGTATTTT. As protein: CSARAPSGTTDTQYF.

This clonotype was counted only a few times. The gene calls are TRBV7-6 and TRBJ2-5; 12 bases fit TRBD2. V lost 4 bases, J lost 5 bases, and 8 bases stayed unmatched. This CDR3 contains 16 residues. Looked up from germline, CDR1 is SGHVS and CDR2 is FNYEAQ. CDR3 nucleotides: TGTGCCAGCAGCTCCATGACTAGCGGGGGTCGGGAGACCCAGTACTTC. It codes for CASSSMTSGGRETQYF.

The genes are TRBV20-1 and TRBJ2-3; 13 bases are a match to TRBD2. The germline CDR1 and CDR2 sequences are DFQATT and SNEGSKA (reference sequence). V shed 3 bases, J shed 4 bases, and the junction held 4 bases outside the gene matches. This CDR3 is built from 15 residues. The CDR3 sequence is CSASGLAGVADTQYF. DNA for the CDR3: TGCAGTGCTAGCGGACTAGCGGGAGTTGCAGATACGCAGTATTTT.

CDR3 bases: TGTGCCAGCAGCCCTCCTTCTAGCGGATCGTCGTCGCAGTACTTC. Amino acid sequence: CASSPPSSGSSSQYF. The rearrangement joins TRBV3-1 to TRBJ2-7; 7 nucleotides align to TRBD2. Unmatched junction bases numbered 15, after V lost 4 bases and J lost 9 bases. CDR3 length: 15 amino acids. Germline CDR1 reads LGHDT; CDR2 reads YNNKEL (reference sequence).

This sequence joins TRBV29-1 and TRBJ2-5; D is undetermined. CDR1 is SQVTM, CDR2 ANQGSEA, per germline. This CDR3 has 11 residues. Trimming cost V 4 bases and J 1 base, with 4 bases left between them. DNA of the CDR3: TGCAGCGTTGCCGGCCAAGAGACCCAGTACTTC. It translates to CSVAGQETQYF.

The chain carries TRBV4-3 and TRBJ2-3; D ambiguous. Trimming stripped 1 base from V and 7 bases from J, with 9 bases between. CDR1 is LGHNA and CDR2 is YSLEER in the germline V gene. The CDR3 has 13 residues. The CDR3, as DNA: TGCGCCAGCAGCCAAGTTCCCTCGTATACGCAGTATTTT. Its protein is CASSQVPSYTQYF.

This clonotype was seen a few times. The V and J genes are TRBV5-4 and TRBJ2-3; 9 nucleotides line up with TRBD2. CDR3 length equals 16 residues. From germline, CDR1 is SGHNT and CDR2 YYREEE (reference sequence). J was trimmed by 1 base and V by 4 bases; bases with no gene match: 7. The CDR3: CASSRVAGVGTDTQYF. For the CDR3, the DNA is TGTGCCAGCAGCAGAGTAGCGGGGGTAGGCACAGATACGCAGTATTTT.

This clonotype has only a few counts. The V gene is TRBV12-3 or TRBV12-4, the J gene TRBJ1-6, with 7 nucleotides matching TRBD1. V shed 3 bases, J shed 5 bases, and the junction held 10 bases outside the gene matches. This CDR3 is 17 amino acids long. The CDR3 coding sequence is TGTGCCAGCAGTTTCGGGCATACCGGGACAGATAATTCACCCCTCCACTTT. Protein: CASSFGHTGTDNSPLHF.

V is TRBV20-1 and J is TRBJ1-6; D call uncertain. Germline V gene data show CDR1 as DFQATT and CDR2 as SNEGSKA (reference sequence). The CDR3 loop spans 14 amino acids. The CDR3 DNA is TGCAGCCCGGACGCCAATGTCTATAATTCACCCCTCCACTTT. This sequence encodes CSPDANVYNSPLHF.

This clonotype was observed a handful of times. For the CDR3, the DNA is TGTGCCAGCAGCTTCGGGGGGCGGGAGCAGTACTTC. Amino acid sequence: CASSFGGREQYF. The chain has TRBV11-2 and TRBJ2-7; possible D gene TRBD2, 7 bases. The CDR3 runs 12 residues. Germline-derived CDR1 and CDR2 are SGHAT and FQNNGV. With 3 bases removed from V and 7 bases from J, the gap between germline ends came to 10 bases.

This clonotype was counted between two and nine times. The J gene is TRBJ2-5, the V gene TRBV29-1, with 7 bases identical to TRBD2. The V segment lost 6 bases and the J segment 5 bases; nucleotides outside the gene matches: 6. This CDR3 spans 12 amino acids. Germline CDR1 SQVTM, CDR2 ANQGSEA. CDR3 in DNA: TGCAGCGTCGGACTAGGGTTGGAGACCCAGTACTTC. Amino acids: CSVGLGLETQYF.

This clonotype was seen more than once but under ten times. The chain links TRBV28 to TRBJ2-2; 7 bases are a match to TRBD1. V dropped 10 bases and J dropped 2; count of bases not matched to a gene: 10. The CDR3 contains 15 residues. Germline values: CDR1 MDHEN, CDR2 SYDVKM. CDR3 protein: CATSTGSLNTGELFF. CDR3 sequence (DNA): TGTGCCACCTCGACAGGGTCTTTAAACACCGGGGAGCTGTTTTTT.

This clonotype was observed many times. The rearrangement links TRBV7-2 to TRBJ2-7, with no clear D. The ends were cut back, 2 bases at V and 5 bases at J, with 4 bases in the middle. The germline V gene encodes CDR1 SGHTA and CDR2 FQGNSA. The CDR3 is 11 residues long. The CDR3 bases are TGTGCCAGCAGCTTATTGGACGAGCAGTACTTC. Its translation: CASSLLDEQYF.

At least ten counts were recorded for this clonotype. This CDR3 is CASSQDLDGYNEQFF. The CDR3 coding sequence is TGTGCCAGCAGCCAAGATCTAGACGGTTACAATGAGCAGTTCTTC. The rearrangement uses TRBV4-2 and TRBJ2-1; D call uncertain. Trimming stripped 0 bases from V and 4 bases from J, with 10 bases between. The CDR3 runs to 15 residues. Germline CDR1 and CDR2: LGHNA and YNFKEQ.

This clonotype showed up just a few times. The rearrangement uses TRBV7-9 and TRBJ1-1; D is perhaps TRBD1 (5 bases). With 7 bases removed from V and 7 bases from J, the gap between germline ends came to 25 bases. CDR3 length equals 16 residues. CDR1 and CDR2 (germline): SEHNR, FQNEAQ (reference sequence). The CDR3 spells CASNLLGAARTSEAFF. Written as DNA, the CDR3 is TGTGCCAGCAACCTACTTGGGGCAGCCAGAACCAGTGAAGCTTTCTTT.

This clonotype was counted only a few times. The DNA of the CDR3 is TGTGCCACCAGTGATGGGGACACTGAAGCTTTCTTT. Protein sequence: CATSDGDTEAFF. The chain is built from TRBV24-1 and TRBJ1-1; D call uncertain. Trimming left V 3 bases short and J 3 bases short, with 4 bases between. The germline CDR1 and CDR2 sequences are KGHDR and SFDVKD. The CDR3 is 12 amino acids.